The TCR beta chain described here comes from a study of blood T cell repertoires in COVID-19. Turning to the study itself: COVID-19 samples from acute and convalescent phases originated in the United States, Italy and Spain. The analysed material was cDNA or gDNA that came from T cells, B-cell-depleted T cells, or PBMCs.

The CDR3 runs 15 residues. Germline assignment: CDR1 LGHDT and CDR2 YNNKEL (reference sequence). V shed 4 bases and J 6 bases; nucleotides not matched to a gene: 8. This clone was counted only a few times. Original data processing: Estimation of nucleated cell counts was performed using reference gene primer amplification. Clones were read by immunoSEQ multiplex PCR, and TCRdb kept only the in-frame ones, dropping some. V and J calls plus clone size are reproduced from that table; the DNA served to infer D and trimming. The sample holds about 240,000 clones, about 80% seen once. The clonotype was recovered from a woman over 75 with acute or convalescent COVID-19. Sample: peripheral blood. This chain joins TRBV3-1 (or the pseudogene TRBV3-2) and TRBJ2-7; TRBD1 matches at 11 bases. The CDR3 loop reads CASSPGTGGRGEQYF. CDR3 bases: TGTGCCAGCAGCCCCGGGACAGGGGGTCGAGGCGAGCAGTACTTC.